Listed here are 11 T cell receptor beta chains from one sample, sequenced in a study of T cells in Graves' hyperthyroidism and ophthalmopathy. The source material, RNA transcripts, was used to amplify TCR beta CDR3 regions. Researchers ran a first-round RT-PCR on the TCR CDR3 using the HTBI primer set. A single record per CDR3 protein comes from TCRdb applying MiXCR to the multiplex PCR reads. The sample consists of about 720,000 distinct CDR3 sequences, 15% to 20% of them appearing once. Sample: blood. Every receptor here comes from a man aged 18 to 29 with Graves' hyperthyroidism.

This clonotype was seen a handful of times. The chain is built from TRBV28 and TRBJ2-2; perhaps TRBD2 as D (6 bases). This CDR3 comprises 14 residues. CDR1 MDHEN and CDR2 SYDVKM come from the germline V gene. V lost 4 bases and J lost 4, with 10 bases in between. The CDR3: CASSSGVSTGELFF. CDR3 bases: TGTGCCAGCAGTTCGGGAGTTTCCACCGGGGAGCTGTTTTTT.

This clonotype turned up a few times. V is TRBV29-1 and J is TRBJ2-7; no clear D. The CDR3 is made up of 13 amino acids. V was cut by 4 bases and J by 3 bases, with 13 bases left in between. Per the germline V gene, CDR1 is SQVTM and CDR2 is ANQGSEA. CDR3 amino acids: CSVVLGPNYEQYF. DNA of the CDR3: TGCAGCGTTGTCCTCGGCCCGAACTACGAGCAGTACTTC.

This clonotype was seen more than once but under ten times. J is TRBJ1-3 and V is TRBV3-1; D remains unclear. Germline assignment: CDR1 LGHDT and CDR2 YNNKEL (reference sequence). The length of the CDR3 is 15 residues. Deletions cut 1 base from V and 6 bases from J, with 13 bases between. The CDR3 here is CASSQGSGRTNTIYF. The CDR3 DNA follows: TGTGCCAGCAGCCAAGGATCCGGACGGACAAACACCATATATTTT.

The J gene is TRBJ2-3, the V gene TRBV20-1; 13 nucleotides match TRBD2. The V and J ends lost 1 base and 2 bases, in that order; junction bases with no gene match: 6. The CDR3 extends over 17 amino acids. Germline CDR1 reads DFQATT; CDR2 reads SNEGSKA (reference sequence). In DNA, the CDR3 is TGCAGTGCTAGAGGACGGACTAGCGGGAGACCCACAGATACGCAGTATTTT. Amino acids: CSARGRTSGRPTDTQYF.

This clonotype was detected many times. Here the CDR3 reads CASSHRDSPREQYF. The DNA of the CDR3 is TGTGCCAGCAGTCATCGGGACAGCCCTCGCGAGCAGTACTTC. V and J are TRBV2 and TRBJ2-7, with 7 bases aligning to TRBD1. The CDR3 loop spans 14 amino acids. Trimming took 5 bases from V and 6 from J; bases not matched to a gene: 10. Looked up from germline, CDR1 is SNHLY and CDR2 is FYNNEI.

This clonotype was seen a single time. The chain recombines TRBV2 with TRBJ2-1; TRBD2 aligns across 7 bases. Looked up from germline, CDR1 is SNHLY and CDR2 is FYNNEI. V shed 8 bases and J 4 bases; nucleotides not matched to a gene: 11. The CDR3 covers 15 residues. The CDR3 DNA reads TGTGCCAGCGTTTCGTCTAGCGGAGGATACAATGAGCAGTTCTTC. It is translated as CASVSSSGGYNEQFF.

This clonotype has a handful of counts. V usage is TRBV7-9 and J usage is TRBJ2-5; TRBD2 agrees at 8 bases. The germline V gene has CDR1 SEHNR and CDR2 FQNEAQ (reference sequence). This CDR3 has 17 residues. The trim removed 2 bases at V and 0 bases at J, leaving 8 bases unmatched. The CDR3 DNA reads TGTGCCAGCAGCTTAAAAACTAGCGGATCGTACCAAGAGACCCAGTACTTC. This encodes CASSLKTSGSYQETQYF.

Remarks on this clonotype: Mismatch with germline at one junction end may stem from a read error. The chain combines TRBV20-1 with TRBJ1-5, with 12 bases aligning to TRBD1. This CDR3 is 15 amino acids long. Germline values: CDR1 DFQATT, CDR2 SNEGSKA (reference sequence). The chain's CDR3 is CSVRTGTGGKQPQHF. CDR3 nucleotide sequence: TGCAGTGTCCGGACGGGGACAGGGGGCAAACAGCCCCAGCATTTT.

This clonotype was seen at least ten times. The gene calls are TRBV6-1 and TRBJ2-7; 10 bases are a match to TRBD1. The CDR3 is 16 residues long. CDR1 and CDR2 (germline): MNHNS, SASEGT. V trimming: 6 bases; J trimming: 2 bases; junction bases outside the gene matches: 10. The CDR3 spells CASRTPGQGTPYEQYF. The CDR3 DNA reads TGTGCCAGCAGGACCCCGGGACAGGGGACCCCCTACGAGCAGTACTTC.

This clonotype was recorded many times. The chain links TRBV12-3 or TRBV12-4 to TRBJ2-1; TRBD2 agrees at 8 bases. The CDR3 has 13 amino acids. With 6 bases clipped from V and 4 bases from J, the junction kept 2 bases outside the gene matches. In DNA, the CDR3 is TGTGCCAGCAGACTAGCGGAGTACAATGAGCAGTTCTTC. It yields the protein CASRLAEYNEQFF.

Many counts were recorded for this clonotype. Written as DNA, the CDR3 is TGTGCCTGGAGTATAAGCGGGAGAGAGACCCAGTACTTC. Translating it yields CAWSISGRETQYF. The chain joins TRBV30 to TRBJ2-5; the match to TRBD2 covers 8 bases. The CDR3 length is 13 residues. Per the germline V gene, CDR1 is GTSNPN and CDR2 is SVGIG (reference sequence). With 2 bases clipped from V and 4 bases from J, the junction kept 3 bases outside the gene matches.